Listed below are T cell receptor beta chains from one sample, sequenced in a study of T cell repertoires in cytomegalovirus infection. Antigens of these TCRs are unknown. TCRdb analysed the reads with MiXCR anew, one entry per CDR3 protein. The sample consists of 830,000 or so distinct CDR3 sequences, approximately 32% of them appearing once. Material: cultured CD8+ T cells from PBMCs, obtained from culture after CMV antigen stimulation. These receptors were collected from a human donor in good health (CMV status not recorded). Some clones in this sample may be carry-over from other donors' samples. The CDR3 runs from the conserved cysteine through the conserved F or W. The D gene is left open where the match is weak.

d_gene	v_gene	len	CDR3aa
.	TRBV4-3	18	CASSQTWRGPFRGETQYF
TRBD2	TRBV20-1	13	CSARASGSSLGYF
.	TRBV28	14	CTSSLTPLGGELFF
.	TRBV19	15	CASSPTGNLAYEQFF
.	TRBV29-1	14	CSVEGLGGGETQYF
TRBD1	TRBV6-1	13	CASSHRGYQPQHF
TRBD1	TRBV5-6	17	CASSLAPGQGFYGELFF
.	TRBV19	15	CASSMEGASTDTQYF
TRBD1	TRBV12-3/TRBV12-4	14	CASSPLGTGSGQFF
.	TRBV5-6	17	CASSGTRVRSGANVLTF
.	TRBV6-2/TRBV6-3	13	CASSSEGYNEQFF
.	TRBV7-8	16	CASSLIPEVANEKLFF
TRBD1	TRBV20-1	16	CSAPRDSSSYNSPLHF
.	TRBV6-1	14	CASRVDSSNTEAFF
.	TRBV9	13	CASSVGTVYEQYF
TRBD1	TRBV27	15	CASSTGTGFHQPQHF
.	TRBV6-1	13	CASSVADYNEQFF
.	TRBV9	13	CASSVSGSTEAFF
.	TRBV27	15	CASSLWGERDSPLHF
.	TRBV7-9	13	CASSLGQIYEQYF